This T cell receptor beta chain was identified during a study of blood T cell repertoires in COVID-19. Across the study: There were acute and convalescent COVID-19 samples, and they came from the United States, Italy and Spain.

CDR1 MGHDK and CDR2 SYGVNS come from the germline V gene. The germline V and J ends were trimmed by 3 bases and 2 bases, with 19 bases remaining between them. This CDR3 has 18 residues. Produced via immunoSEQ multiplex PCR; TCRdb's table is partial and in-frame only. This table has hundreds of thousands of clones, 85% to 90% appearing once. The TCR comes from a man aged 30 to 39 who had recovered from COVID-19. The rearrangement joins TRBV25-1 to TRBJ1-4, with a tentative D call TRBD1 (5 bases). Sequencing was carried out using PBMCs or T cells enriched from blood (not recorded which). The CDR3 coding sequence is TGTGCCAGCAGTGAGTCCTATCGACAGTCGACCACTAATGAAAAACTGTTTTTT. This gives the protein CASSESYRQSTTNEKLFF.